The T cell receptor beta chain under discussion was sequenced for a study of response to subunit inactivated influenza vaccine. TCRdb reanalysed the RT-PCR reads using MiXCR and keeps one entry per CDR3 protein. The sample lists about 190,000 distinct CDR3 sequences, 14% occurring once. General study points: Each seasonal flu vaccination may recruit only limited new T cells, authors suggested.

This clonotype was detected a few times. No antigen is known for it. The specimen was CD8+ T cells sorted from PBMCs, collected 4 to 6 days after vaccination. This receptor was obtained from a man between 50 and 59 years old who received an inactivated influenza vaccine.

The CDR3 spells CASSLVLAPTDTQYF. The CDR3, as DNA: TGTGCCAGCAGCTTAGTTCTAGCCCCCACAGATACGCAGTATTTT. The rearrangement joins TRBV7-8 to TRBJ2-3; D possibly corresponds to TRBD2 (5 bases). Germline CDR1 and CDR2: SGHVS and FQNEAQ. The CDR3 runs to 15 residues. Deletions cut 1 base from V and 2 bases from J, with 10 bases between.